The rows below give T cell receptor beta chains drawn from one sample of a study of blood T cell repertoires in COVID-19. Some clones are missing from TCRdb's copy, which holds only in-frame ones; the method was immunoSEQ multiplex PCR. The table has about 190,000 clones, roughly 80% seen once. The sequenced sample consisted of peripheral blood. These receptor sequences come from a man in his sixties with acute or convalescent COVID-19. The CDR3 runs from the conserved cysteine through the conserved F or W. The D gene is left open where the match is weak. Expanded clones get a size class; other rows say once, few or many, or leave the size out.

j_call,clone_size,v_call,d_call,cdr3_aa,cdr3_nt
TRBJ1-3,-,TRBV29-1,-,CSVAKSSGNTIYF,TGCAGCGTAGCTAAATCCTCTGGAAACACCATATATTTT
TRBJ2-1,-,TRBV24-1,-,CATSDRPNRAGYNEQFF,TGTGCCACCAGTGACCGACCGAACAGGGCCGGGTACAATGAGCAGTTCTTC
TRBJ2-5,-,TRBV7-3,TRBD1,CASSLNGQGPQETQYF,TGTGCCAGCAGCTTAAACGGACAGGGACCCCAAGAGACCCAGTACTTC
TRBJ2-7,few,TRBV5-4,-,CASRVPGNEQYF,TGTGCCAGCAGAGTACCAGGGAACGAGCAGTACTTC
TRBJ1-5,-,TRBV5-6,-,CASSLRSRNQPQHF,TGTGCCAGCAGCTTGAGGAGCCGCAATCAGCCCCAGCATTTT
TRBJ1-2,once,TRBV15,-,CATSRDRGDGYTF,TGTGCCACCAGCAGAGACAGGGGAGATGGCTACACCTTC
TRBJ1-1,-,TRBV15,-,CATSRSRGGPGAGTEAFF,TGTGCCACCAGCAGGTCCAGGGGAGGGCCTGGGGCGGGTACTGAAGCTTTCTTT
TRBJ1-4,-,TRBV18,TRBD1,CASSPPMSAGLLKQGEKLFF,TGTGCCAGCTCACCACCGATGTCCGCAGGGTTATTGAAACAGGGGGAAAAACTGTTTTTT
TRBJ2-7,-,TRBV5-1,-,CASSLGTDTYAYEQYF,TGCGCCAGCAGCTTAGGAACTGACACGTACGCCTACGAGCAGTACTTC
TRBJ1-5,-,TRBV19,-,CASIPGGDQPQHF,TGTGCCAGTATCCCCGGAGGGGATCAGCCCCAGCATTTT
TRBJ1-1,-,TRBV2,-,CASSAARSYTEAFF,TGTGCCAGCAGCGCCGCGCGTTCGTACACTGAAGCTTTCTTT
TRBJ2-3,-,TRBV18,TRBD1,CASSPLRGQTDTQYF,TGTGCCAGCTCACCTCTCAGGGGGCAGACAGATACGCAGTATTTT
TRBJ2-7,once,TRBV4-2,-,CASSQRDGSSYEQYF,TGTGCCAGCAGCCAACGTGACGGGAGCTCCTACGAGCAGTACTTC
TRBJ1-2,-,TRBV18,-,CASSSDRNYGYTF,TGTGCCAGCTCATCGGACAGAAACTATGGCTACACCTTC
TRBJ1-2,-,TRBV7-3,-,CASSLTREDGYTF,TGTGCCAGCAGCTTAACCAGGGAAGATGGCTACACCTTC
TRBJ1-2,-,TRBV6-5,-,CASSYARGRGYTF,TGTGCCAGCAGTTACGCCCGGGGGAGGGGCTACACCTTC
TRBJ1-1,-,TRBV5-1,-,CASSHDSSLMNTEAFF,TGCGCCAGCAGCCATGACTCCTCCCTCATGAACACTGAAGCTTTCTTT
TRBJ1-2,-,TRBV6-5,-,CASHGGSGSGYTF,TGTGCCAGTCACGGGGGTTCGGGAAGTGGCTACACCTTC
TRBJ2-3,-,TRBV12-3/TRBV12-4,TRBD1,CASSFRGQNTQYF,TGTGCCAGCAGTTTCAGGGGGCAGAATACGCAGTATTTT
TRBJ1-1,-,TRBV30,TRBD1,CAWIHRGSMNTEAFF,TGTGCCTGGATTCACAGGGGGTCTATGAACACTGAAGCTTTCTTT
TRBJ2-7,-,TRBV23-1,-,CASSHRTFAYEQYF,TGCGCCAGCAGTCACCGGACATTTGCCTACGAGCAGTACTTC
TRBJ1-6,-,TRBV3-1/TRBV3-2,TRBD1,CASSQGGGTNSPLHF,TGTGCCAGCAGCCAAGGAGGGGGCACAAATTCACCCCTCCACTTT
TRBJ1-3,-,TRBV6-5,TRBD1,CASRRQGPGNTIYF,TGTGCCAGCAGGAGACAGGGCCCAGGAAACACCATATATTTT
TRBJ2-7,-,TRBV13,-,CASSPRDFTYEQYF,TGTGCCAGCAGCCCGCGGGACTTTACTTACGAGCAGTACTTC
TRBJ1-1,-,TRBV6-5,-,CASSTRQEETEAFF,TGTGCCAGCAGTACCCGACAGGAAGAGACTGAAGCTTTCTTT
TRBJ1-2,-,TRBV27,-,CASSMRGYGYTF,TGTGCCAGCAGTATGAGGGGGTATGGCTACACCTTC
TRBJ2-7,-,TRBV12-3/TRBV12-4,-,CASSLDGGYEQYF,TGTGCCAGCAGTTTAGATGGGGGGTACGAGCAGTACTTC
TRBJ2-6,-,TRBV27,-,CASSFYRGTGANVLTF,TGTGCCAGCAGTTTTTATCGGGGGACTGGGGCCAACGTCCTGACTTTC
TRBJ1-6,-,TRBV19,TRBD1,CASQRGRDRVLSPLHF,TGTGCCAGTCAAAGGGGCCGGGACAGGGTACTCTCACCCCTCCACTTT